The 25 T cell receptor beta chains below all came from one sample that was sequenced in a study of regulatory T cells in long-lasting Graves disease. The time point was: newly diagnosed GD, antithyroid drugs for less than 3 months. Scientists built the TCR library using RNA that was extracted from PBMCs. Arm-PCR with iRepertoire HTBI primers amplified the CDR3 regions for these TCR beta libraries. TCRdb re-analysed the multiplex PCR reads in MiXCR, keeping a single row per CDR3 protein. The table shows about 360,000 distinct CDR3 sequences, with roughly 16% occurring only once. These data also formed part of another study, on T cells in Graves' hyperthyroidism and ophthalmopathy.

The input for sequencing was peripheral blood mononuclear cells (PBMCs), taken at new diagnosis, from a patient treated with antithyroid drugs. The receptors were gathered from a woman younger than 35 with Graves disease.

This clonotype was found many times. This chain links TRBV3-1 with TRBJ2-3, with D perhaps given as TRBD1 or TRBD2 (5 bases each). This CDR3 has 16 residues. Looked up from germline, CDR1 is LGHDT and CDR2 is YNNKEL (reference sequence). The V end was cut by 0 bases, the J end by 1 base, with 11 bases between. CDR3 sequence (DNA): TGTGCCAGCAGCCAAGATCGGGGCTGGGGCACAGATACGCAGTATTTT. The encoded protein is CASSQDRGWGTDTQYF.

This clonotype was counted between two and nine times. CDR3 sequence reads: CASSFGSTGGPYEQYF. The CDR3, as DNA: TGCGCCAGCAGCTTTGGTAGTACGGGGGGACCCTACGAGCAGTACTTC. The gene calls are TRBV5-1 and TRBJ2-7, with TRBD2 identical over 7 bases. V was clipped by 2 bases and J by 2 bases; unmatched bases: 10. Germline CDR1 SGHRS, CDR2 YFSETQ. The CDR3 loop spans 16 amino acids.

This clonotype appeared many times. V usage is TRBV3-1 and J usage is TRBJ1-5; possible D gene TRBD1, 6 bases. This CDR3 is 15 amino acids long. Germline CDR1 is LGHDT and CDR2 is YNNKEL (reference sequence). Trimming left V 0 bases short and J 7 bases short, with 13 bases between. The CDR3 region is CASSQDGQWGQPQHF. Written as DNA, the CDR3 is TGTGCCAGCAGCCAAGATGGACAGTGGGGACAGCCCCAGCATTTT.

Ten or more counts support this clonotype. The chain couples TRBV18 to TRBJ2-1; D tentatively fits TRBD1 or TRBD2 (5 bases each). CDR3 length: 12 residues. Germline-derived CDR1 and CDR2 are KGHSH and LQKENI. Trimming took off 2 bases at V and 9 bases at J, with 8 bases between the two ends. This CDR3 reads CASSPRGAEQFF. CDR3 sequence (DNA): TGTGCCAGCTCACCAAGGGGAGCTGAGCAGTTCTTC.

The sample holds many counts of this clonotype. DNA for the CDR3: TGTGCCAGCAACACAGGGGTTCAGCCCCAGCATTTT. It specifies CASNTGVQPQHF. V and J are TRBV12-3 or TRBV12-4 and TRBJ1-5; TRBD1 aligns across 7 bases. This CDR3 spans 12 amino acids. V lost 7 bases, J lost 6 bases, and 3 bases stayed unmatched.

The J gene is TRBJ1-2, the V gene TRBV7-9, with TRBD1 matching 7 bases. V shed 4 bases and J 8 bases; nucleotides not matched to a gene: 7. CDR3 size: 13 residues. Germline CDR1 reads SEHNR; CDR2 reads FQNEAQ (reference sequence). The CDR3 spells CASSSDRVKGYTF. CDR3 sequence (DNA): TGTGCCAGCAGCTCCGACAGGGTCAAGGGCTACACCTTC.

This clonotype has a count of ten or more. The junction and the germline gene differ at one end; a read error may be behind it. The chain's CDR3 is CASSLGRGLSTGELFF. CDR3 sequence (DNA): TGTGCTAGCAGCTTAGGGCGGGGGCTATCCACCGGGGAGCTGTTTTTT. The V gene is TRBV7-7, the J gene TRBJ2-2; a possible D gene is TRBD2 (7 bases). The CDR3 has 16 amino acids. The germline V gene encodes CDR1 SSHAT and CDR2 FNYEAQ (reference sequence).

The genes are TRBV19 and TRBJ1-2; D call uncertain. The germline CDR1 and CDR2 sequences are LNHDA and SQIVND (reference sequence). CDR3 length equals 13 residues. V lost 3 bases to trimming and J lost 4 bases, with 9 bases between them. The CDR3 DNA sequence: TGTGCCAGTAGTATCGAGCGTGGCTATGGCTACACCTTC. Encoded protein: CASSIERGYGYTF.

This clonotype was found many times. The V gene is TRBV30, the J gene TRBJ2-3; D is ambiguous. V lost 2 bases, J lost 4 bases, and 13 bases lay in between. CDR1 is GTSNPN, CDR2 SVGIG, per germline (reference sequence). The CDR3 totals 14 residues. CDR3 nucleotide sequence: TGTGCCTGGAGTATAGCCAGGTTTGCAGATACGCAGTATTTT. It codes for CAWSIARFADTQYF.

Ten or more counts support this clonotype. V usage is TRBV11-1 and J usage is TRBJ1-1; no clear D gene. Germline CDR1 is SGHAT and CDR2 is FQDESV (reference sequence). Trimming left V 5 bases short and J 3 bases short, with 19 bases between. CDR3 length: 16 amino acids. The CDR3 spells CASSQDLLSIYTEAFF. CDR3 DNA sequence: TGTGCCAGCAGCCAGGACCTGCTTAGCATCTACACTGAAGCTTTCTTT.

In its sample, this clonotype was seen many times. The chain recombines TRBV20-1 with TRBJ2-4; D possibly corresponds to TRBD2 (5 bases). Germline loops: CDR1 DFQATT, CDR2 SNEGSKA (reference sequence). The CDR3 contains 16 residues. The V gene lost 6 bases and the J gene lost 1 base, with 19 bases spanning the gap. The CDR3 here is CSAGGSLGPAKNIQYF. DNA for the CDR3: TGCAGTGCGGGCGGGTCGCTTGGGCCGGCCAAAAACATTCAGTACTTC.

In nucleotides, the CDR3 is TGTGCCAGCAGTTGGGGACAGGGCCCCTTCTACGAGCAGTACTTC. Translation gives CASSWGQGPFYEQYF. The chain is built from TRBV6-5 and TRBJ2-7, with 9 bases matching TRBD1. Germline V gene data show CDR1 as MNHEY and CDR2 as SVGAGI. The J segment lost 3 bases and the V segment lost 4 bases, leaving 7 bases of the junction unmatched. The CDR3 runs to 15 residues.

J is TRBJ2-7 and V is TRBV11-2, with D maybe TRBD2 (6 bases). V lost 5 bases and J lost 5, with 16 bases in between. The CDR3 is made up of 14 amino acids. In germline, CDR1 is SGHAT, CDR2 FQNNGV. The CDR3: CASSPPAAGHEQYF. CDR3 in DNA: TGTGCCAGCAGCCCCCCCGCGGCGGGGCACGAGCAGTACTTC. The variable domain in full, with the rest retrieved from reference TRBV11-2 and TRBJ2-7, is EAGVAQSPRYKIIEKRQSVAFWCNPISGHATLYWYQQILGQGPKLLIQFQNNGVVDDSQLPKDRFSAERLKGVDSTLKIQPAKLEDSAVYLCASSPPAAGHEQYFGPGTRLTVT.

This clonotype was recorded many times. The chain uses TRBV5-1 and TRBJ1-1; 7 nucleotides align to TRBD1. The CDR3 totals 17 residues. V gave up 0 bases and J gave up 0 bases; unmatched junction bases: 8. Per germline, CDR1 SGHRS and CDR2 YFSETQ. The CDR3 DNA is TGCGCCAGCAGCTTGGTCTCGGGACAGTCTATGAACACTGAAGCTTTCTTT. Translated: CASSLVSGQSMNTEAFF.

This clonotype came up many times. The genes are TRBV2 and TRBJ2-1; no firm D call. This CDR3 region has 16 residues. V was trimmed by 6 bases and J by 0 bases, leaving 15 bases between them. Germline CDR1 SNHLY, CDR2 FYNNEI. CDR3 in DNA: TGTGCCAGCAGCTCGGTTACTTGGGCCTCCTACAATGAGCAGTTCTTC. Its protein is CASSSVTWASYNEQFF. Variable domain in full (rest from reference TRBV2 and TRBJ2-1): EPEVTQTPSHQVTQMGQEVILRCVPISNHLYFYWYRQILGQKVEFLVSFYNNEISEKSEIFDDQFSVERPDGSNFTLKIRSTKLEDSAMYFCASSSVTWASYNEQFFGPGTRLTVL.

This clonotype was observed a few times. The chain recombines TRBV19 with TRBJ1-2; D may be TRBD1 (6 bases). Germline-derived CDR1 and CDR2 are LNHDA and SQIVND (reference sequence). The CDR3 runs 16 residues. V lost 7 bases to trimming and J lost 4 bases, with 22 bases between them. In nucleotides, the CDR3 is TGTGCCAGTACTAAGAGACAGGACCACCTGAGCTATGGCTACACCTTC. As protein: CASTKRQDHLSYGYTF.

This clonotype was seen ten or more times. The V call is TRBV12-3 or TRBV12-4, the J call TRBJ2-3, with 9 bases aligning to TRBD2. The CDR3 runs to 15 residues. With 3 bases clipped from V and 5 bases from J, the junction kept 6 bases outside the gene matches. As DNA, the CDR3 is TGTGCCAGCAGTTTTTCGGGACTAGCTCTAGATACGCAGTATTTT. It yields the protein CASSFSGLALDTQYF.

The V and J genes are TRBV19 and TRBJ2-5; 10 bases fit TRBD2. V gave up 5 bases and J gave up 4 bases; unmatched junction bases: 10. The CDR3 is 16 residues long. CDR1 and CDR2 from the germline V gene are LNHDA and SQIVND (reference sequence). The CDR3 coding sequence is TGTGCCAGTAGTCGTACCGGGACTAGCGAAAGAGAGACCCAGTACTTC. Protein product: CASSRTGTSERETQYF. The whole variable domain, remainder taken from reference TRBV19 and TRBJ2-5, is DGGITQSPKYLFRKEGQNVTLSCEQNLNHDAMYWYRQDPGQGLRLIYYSQIVNDFQKGDIAEGYSVSREKKESFPLTVTSAQKNPTAFYLCASSRTGTSERETQYFGPGTRLLVL.

This clonotype was detected only a few times. CDR3 in amino acids: CASSYSRDTYQPQHF. The CDR3 DNA sequence: TGTGCCAGCAGTTACTCCCGGGACACCTATCAGCCCCAGCATTTT. J is TRBJ1-5 and V is TRBV6-2 or TRBV6-3; weak D call: TRBD1 (6 bases). V was cut by 0 bases and J by 5 bases, with 11 bases left in between. The CDR3 is 15 residues long. CDR1 is MNHEY and CDR2 is SVGEGT in the germline V gene.

The table lists this clonotype with many counts. V usage is TRBV6-1 and J usage is TRBJ2-2, with 8 bases that match TRBD2. V shed 7 bases and J 1 base; nucleotides not matched to a gene: 8. Germline lookup yields CDR1 MNHNS and CDR2 SASEGT. CDR3 length: 16 residues. The CDR3 coding sequence is TGTGCCAGCACCTCCAGCGGGAGCCGGAACACCGGGGAGCTGTTTTTT. This codes for CASTSSGSRNTGELFF.

This clonotype was counted ten times or more. The chain recombines TRBV24-1 with TRBJ1-5; D is undetermined. Germline CDR1 and CDR2: KGHDR and SFDVKD. The CDR3 spans 14 residues. V was trimmed by 3 bases and J by 5 bases, leaving 10 bases between them. The CDR3 DNA reads TGTGCCACCAGTGATCCCGGCCTCGATCAGCCCCAGCATTTT. It yields the protein CATSDPGLDQPQHF.

With respect to this clonotype: Since a much larger clone is just one base distant, this may be a read error. V gene TRBV20-1 combines with J gene TRBJ2-7; 8 bases agree with TRBD1. The V gene's germline CDR1 is DFQATT and CDR2 SNEGSKA (reference sequence). The ends lost 5 bases at V and 6 bases at J; junction bases unmatched: 6. The length of the CDR3 is 12 residues. CDR3 region: CSAWGQDIEQYF. CDR3 nucleotide sequence: TGCAGTGCTTGGGGACAGGATATCGAGCAGTACTTC.

This clonotype was seen ten or more times. The chain joins TRBV28 to TRBJ1-4; TRBD1 is a possible D gene (5 bases). Germline CDR1 reads MDHEN; CDR2 reads SYDVKM. The CDR3 is 14 residues long. V was trimmed by 4 bases and J by 8 bases, leaving 14 bases between them. DNA for the CDR3: TGTGCCAGCAGTTCATCCGGGACGGACGAAAAACTGTTTTTT. Its protein product is CASSSSGTDEKLFF.

J is TRBJ2-5 and V is TRBV7-3; D may correspond to TRBD1 or TRBD2 (6 bases each). This CDR3 contains 15 residues. The V end lost 2 bases, the J end lost 4 bases, and 14 bases lay between the germline ends. Germline CDR1 SGHTA, CDR2 FQGTGA. The CDR3 region is CASSLGVGGAETQYF. CDR3 nucleotide sequence: TGTGCCAGCAGCTTAGGAGTGGGGGGCGCAGAGACCCAGTACTTC.

The V gene is TRBV20-1, the J gene TRBJ1-5, with a tentative D call TRBD1 (5 bases). The CDR3 has 16 amino acids. Germline-derived CDR1 and CDR2 are DFQATT and SNEGSKA (reference sequence). The V and J ends lost 0 bases and 3 bases respectively, with 15 bases between them. As DNA, the CDR3 is TGCAGTGCTAGAGATCCAGGCGGGGGGTCCAATCAGCCCCAGCATTTT. As protein: CSARDPGGGSNQPQHF.